The 8 T cell receptor beta chains below were found in one sample sequenced in a study of PD-L1 blockade in urothelial cancer. Using immunoSEQ multiplex PCR, the repertoire was profiled, and TCRdb retains in-frame clones only, with some absent. The sample has around 45,000 clones, 70% to 90% seen once. Time point defined: pretreatment peripheral blood. The sample in question was PBMCs, obtained around atezolizumab (anti-PD-L1) treatment. Receptors were obtained from a man between 60 and 75 years old with urothelial cancer.

The rearrangement uses TRBV21-1 and TRBJ1-5; the table's D call, TRBD1, was not checked against the DNA. TRBV21-1 is classified as a pseudogene. The CDR3 runs 16 residues. In DNA form, the CDR3 reads TGTGCCAGCAGCAAAATTTCAGATCATAGCAATCAGCCCCAGCATTTT. Residues: CASSKISDHSNQPQHF.

The rearrangement uses TRBV19 and TRBJ2-7; no clear D gene. V was cut by 1 base and J by 1 base, with 8 bases left in between. This CDR3 spans 14 amino acids. Germline V CDR1 and CDR2: LNHDA, SQIVND (reference sequence). The CDR3 loop is CASSIGAGSYEQYF. CDR3 sequence (DNA): TGTGCCAGTAGTATAGGGGCCGGATCCTACGAGCAGTACTTC.

About this clone: The junction departs from the called germline gene at one end, perhaps through a read error. The V call is TRBV30, the J call TRBJ2-7; D possibly corresponds to TRBD1 (5 bases). From germline, CDR1 is GTSNPN and CDR2 SVGIG (reference sequence). CDR3 length equals 12 residues. The CDR3 is CAYQTVSHEQYF. The CDR3 DNA is TGTGCCTACCAGACAGTCTCCCACGAGCAGTACTTC.

This clone came up a few times. The CDR3 DNA follows: TGTGCCAGCAGTTACAGGTCTAGCGGGAGTGGTGAGCAGTTCTTC. Protein sequence: CASSYRSSGSGEQFF. The chain uses TRBV6-5 and TRBJ2-1; 10 nucleotides line up with TRBD2. The CDR3 runs 15 residues. Germline values: CDR1 MNHEY, CDR2 SVGAGI. V lost 2 bases and J lost 9; bases outside the gene matches: 7.

This clone was seen repeatedly, ten times or more. The chain is built from TRBV11-2 and TRBJ2-7; 8 nucleotides line up with TRBD1. From germline, CDR1 is SGHAT and CDR2 FQNNGV. The CDR3 runs to 16 residues. V was pared by 1 base and J by 5 bases, with 10 bases of the junction left unmatched. CDR3 sequence reads: CASSLGRGRTDNEQYF. As DNA, the CDR3 is TGTGCCAGCAGCTTAGGCAGGGGGCGAACGGATAACGAGCAGTACTTC.

V and J are TRBV20-1 and TRBJ2-7, with D unresolved. V dropped 7 bases and J dropped 5 bases, with 9 bases sitting between them. Germline CDR1 is DFQATT and CDR2 is SNEGSKA (reference sequence). This CDR3 spans 10 amino acids. The CDR3 coding sequence is TGCAGTGGACAAGCCGACGAGCAGTACTTC. Translating gives CSGQADEQYF.

The rearrangement joins TRBV4-3 to TRBJ2-6, with TRBD1 as a possible D gene (5 bases). Germline CDR1 and CDR2: LGHNA and YSLEER. There are 16 residues in the CDR3. The V end lost 0 bases, the J end lost 2 bases, and 8 bases lay between the germline ends. The CDR3 spells CASSQEGPPGANVLTF. In nucleotides, the CDR3 is TGCGCCAGCAGCCAAGAGGGGCCGCCTGGGGCCAACGTCCTGACTTTC.

V and J are TRBV6-1 and TRBJ2-7, with D maybe TRBD2 (6 bases). Germline CDR1 MNHNS, CDR2 SASEGT. The CDR3 spans 15 residues. Trimming shortened V by 6 bases and J by 2 bases, and 17 bases separated the two germline ends. CDR3 in DNA: TGTGCCAGCAGCCTGAATTTGGGGGGTACCTACGAGCAGTACTTC. Translating gives CASSLNLGGTYEQYF.